This entry describes one T cell receptor beta chain. These data come from a study of blood T cell repertoires in COVID-19. The overall study: PBMCs, B-cell-depleted T cells, or T cells provided the cDNA or gDNA that made up the material.

After removal of 5 bases from V and 9 bases from J, the junction contained 1 base not matched to a gene. The germline gives CDR1 SGHTA, CDR2 FQGNSA. CDR3 length: 13 amino acids. The data were produced by immunoSEQ multiplex PCR, yet TCRdb's version contains in-frame clones alone and is incomplete. The sample lists more than 20,000 clones; less than 75% were seen once. The V gene is TRBV7-2, the J gene TRBJ2-1, with 13 positions matching TRBD2. Sample: peripheral blood. The receptor was derived from a human donor in a cohort sampled during active or convalescent COVID-19. For the CDR3, the DNA is TGTGCCAGCAGCGGACTAGCGGGAGTTGAGCAGTTCTTC. Translating it yields CASSGLAGVEQFF.